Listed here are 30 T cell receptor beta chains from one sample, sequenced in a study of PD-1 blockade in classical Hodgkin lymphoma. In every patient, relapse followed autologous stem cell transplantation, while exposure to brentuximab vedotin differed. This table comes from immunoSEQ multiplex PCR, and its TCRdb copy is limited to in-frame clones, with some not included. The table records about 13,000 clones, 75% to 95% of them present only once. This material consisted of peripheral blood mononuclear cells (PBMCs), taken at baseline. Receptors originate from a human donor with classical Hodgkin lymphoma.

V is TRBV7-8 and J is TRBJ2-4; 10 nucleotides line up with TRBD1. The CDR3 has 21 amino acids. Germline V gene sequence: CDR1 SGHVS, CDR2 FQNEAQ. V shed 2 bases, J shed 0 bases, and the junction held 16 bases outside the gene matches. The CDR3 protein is CASSLIVWDRGQSLAKNIQYF. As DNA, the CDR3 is TGTGCCAGCAGCTTAATAGTTTGGGACAGGGGCCAATCGTTAGCCAAAAACATTCAGTACTTC.

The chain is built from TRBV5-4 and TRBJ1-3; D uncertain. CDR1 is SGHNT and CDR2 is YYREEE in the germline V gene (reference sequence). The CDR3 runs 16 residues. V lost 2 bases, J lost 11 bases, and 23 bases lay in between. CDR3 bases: TGTGCCAGCAGCTTCGAGGAGAGCGGAACCCTAGACCCCATATATTTT. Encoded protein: CASSFEESGTLDPIYF. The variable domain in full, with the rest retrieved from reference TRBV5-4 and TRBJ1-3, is ETGVTQSPTHLIKTRGQQVTLRCSSQSGHNTVSWYQQALGQGPQFIFQYYREEENGRGNFPPRFSGLQFPNYSSELNVNALELDDSALYLCASSFEESGTLDPIYFGEGSWLTVV.

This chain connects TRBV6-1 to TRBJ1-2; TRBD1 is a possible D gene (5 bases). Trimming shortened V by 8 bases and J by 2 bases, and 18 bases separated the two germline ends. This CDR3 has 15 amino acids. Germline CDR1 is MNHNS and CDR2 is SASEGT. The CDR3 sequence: CASAPGRGPNYGYTF. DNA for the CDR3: TGTGCCAGCGCCCCGGGGAGGGGACCGAACTATGGCTACACCTTC.

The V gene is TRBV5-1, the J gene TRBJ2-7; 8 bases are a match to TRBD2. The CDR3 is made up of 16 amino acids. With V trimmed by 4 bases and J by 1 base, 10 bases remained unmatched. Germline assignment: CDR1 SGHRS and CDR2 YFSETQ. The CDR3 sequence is CASSDPSGGRSYEQYF. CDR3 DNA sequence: TGCGCCAGCAGCGATCCAAGCGGGGGCCGTTCCTACGAGCAGTACTTC. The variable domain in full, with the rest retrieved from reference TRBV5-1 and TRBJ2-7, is KAGVTQTPRYLIKTRGQQVTLSCSPISGHRSVSWYQQTPGQGLQFLFEYFSETQRNKGNFPGRFSGRQFSNSRSEMNVSTLELGDSALYLCASSDPSGGRSYEQYFGPGTRLTVT.

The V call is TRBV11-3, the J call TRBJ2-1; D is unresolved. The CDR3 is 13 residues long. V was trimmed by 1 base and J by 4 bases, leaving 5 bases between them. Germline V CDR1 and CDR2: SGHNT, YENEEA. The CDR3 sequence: CASSLGTYNEQFF. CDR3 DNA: TGTGCCAGCAGCTTAGGCACATACAATGAGCAGTTCTTC.

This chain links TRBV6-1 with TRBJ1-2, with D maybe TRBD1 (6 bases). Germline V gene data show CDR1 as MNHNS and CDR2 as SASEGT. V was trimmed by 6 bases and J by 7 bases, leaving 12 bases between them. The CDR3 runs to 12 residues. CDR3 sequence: CASRTMDSGYTF. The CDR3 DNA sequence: TGTGCCAGCAGAACCATGGACAGTGGCTACACCTTC.

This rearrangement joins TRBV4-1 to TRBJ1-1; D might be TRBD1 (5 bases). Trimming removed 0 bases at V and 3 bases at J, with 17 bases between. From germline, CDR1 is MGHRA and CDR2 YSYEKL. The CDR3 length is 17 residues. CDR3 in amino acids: CASSQDRIGRADTEAFF. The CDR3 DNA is TGCGCCAGCAGCCAAGACCGGATAGGCAGGGCGGACACTGAAGCTTTCTTT.

DNA of the CDR3: TGTGCCAGCAGCCGGGGAGGGGGAGAGACCCAGTACTTC. The encoded protein is CASSRGGGETQYF. The V and J genes are TRBV2 and TRBJ2-5, with D possibly matching TRBD2 (7 bases). CDR1 and CDR2 (germline): SNHLY, FYNNEI. Trimming took 6 bases from V and 4 from J, leaving 12 bases between them. The CDR3 totals 13 residues.

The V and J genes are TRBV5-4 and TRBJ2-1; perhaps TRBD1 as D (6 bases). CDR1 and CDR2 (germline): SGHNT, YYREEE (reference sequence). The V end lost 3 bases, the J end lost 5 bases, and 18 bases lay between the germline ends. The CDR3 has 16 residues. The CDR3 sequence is CASSSTNTGFHNEQFF. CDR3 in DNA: TGTGCCAGCAGCTCCACGAATACAGGGTTTCACAATGAGCAGTTCTTC.

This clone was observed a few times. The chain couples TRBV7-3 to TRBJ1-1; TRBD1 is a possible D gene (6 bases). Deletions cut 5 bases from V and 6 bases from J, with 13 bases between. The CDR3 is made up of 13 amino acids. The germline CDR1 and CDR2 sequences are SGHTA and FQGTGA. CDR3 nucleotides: TGTGCCAGCAGCCAGGGGTTAGGAGCTGAAGCTTTCTTT. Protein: CASSQGLGAEAFF. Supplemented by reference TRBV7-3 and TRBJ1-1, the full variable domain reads GAGVSQTPSNKVTEKGKYVELRCDPISGHTALYWYRQSLGQGPEFLIYFQGTGAADDSGLPNDRFFAVRPEGSVSTLKIQRTERGDSAVYLCASSQGLGAEAFFGQGTRLTVV.

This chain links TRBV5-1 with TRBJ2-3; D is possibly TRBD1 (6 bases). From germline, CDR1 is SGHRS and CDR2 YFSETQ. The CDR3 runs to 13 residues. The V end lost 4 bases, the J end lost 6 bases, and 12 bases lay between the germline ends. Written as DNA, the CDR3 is TGCGCCAGCAGCAAAACAGGGACGGATACGCAGTATTTT. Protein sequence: CASSKTGTDTQYF.

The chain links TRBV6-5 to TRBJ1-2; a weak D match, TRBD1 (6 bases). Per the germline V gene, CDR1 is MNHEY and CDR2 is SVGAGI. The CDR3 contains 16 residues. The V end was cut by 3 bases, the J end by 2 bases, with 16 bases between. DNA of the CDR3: TGTGCCAGCAGTTATTTAACTGGGGGCGCGAACTATGGCTACACCTTC. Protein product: CASSYLTGGANYGYTF.

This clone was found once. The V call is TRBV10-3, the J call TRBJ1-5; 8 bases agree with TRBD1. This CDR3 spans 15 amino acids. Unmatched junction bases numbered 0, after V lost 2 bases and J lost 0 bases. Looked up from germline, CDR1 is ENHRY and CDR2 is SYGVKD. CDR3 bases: TGTGCCATCAGTGAGGACAGGGGTAGCAATCAGCCCCAGCATTTT. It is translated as CAISEDRGSNQPQHF.

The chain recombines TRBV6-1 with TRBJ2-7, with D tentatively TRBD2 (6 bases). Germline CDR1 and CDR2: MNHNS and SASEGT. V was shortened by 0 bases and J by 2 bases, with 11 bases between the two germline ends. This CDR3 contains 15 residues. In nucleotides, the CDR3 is TGTGCCAGCAGTGAAGCCGCGGGGTCAACCTACGAGCAGTACTTC. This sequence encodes CASSEAAGSTYEQYF.

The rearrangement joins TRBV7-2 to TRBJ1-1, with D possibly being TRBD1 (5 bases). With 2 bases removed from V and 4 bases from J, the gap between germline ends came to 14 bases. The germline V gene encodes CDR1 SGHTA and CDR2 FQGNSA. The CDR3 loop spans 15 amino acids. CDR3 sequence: CASSLSPGRPTEAFF. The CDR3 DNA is TGTGCCAGCAGCTTAAGCCCAGGGAGGCCCACTGAAGCTTTCTTT.

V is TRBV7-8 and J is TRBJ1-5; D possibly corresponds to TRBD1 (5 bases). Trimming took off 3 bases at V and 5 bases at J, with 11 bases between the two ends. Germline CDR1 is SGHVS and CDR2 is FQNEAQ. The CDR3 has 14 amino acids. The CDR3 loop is CASSLTDPHQPQHF. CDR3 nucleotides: TGTGCCAGCAGCTTGACAGATCCCCATCAGCCCCAGCATTTT.

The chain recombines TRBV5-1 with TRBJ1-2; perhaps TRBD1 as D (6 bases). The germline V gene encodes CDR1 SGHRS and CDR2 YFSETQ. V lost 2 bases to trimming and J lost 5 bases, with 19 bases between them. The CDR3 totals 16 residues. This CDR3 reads CASSFQFRGEPYGYTF. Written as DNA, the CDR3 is TGCGCCAGCAGCTTTCAATTCAGGGGAGAACCTTATGGCTACACCTTC.

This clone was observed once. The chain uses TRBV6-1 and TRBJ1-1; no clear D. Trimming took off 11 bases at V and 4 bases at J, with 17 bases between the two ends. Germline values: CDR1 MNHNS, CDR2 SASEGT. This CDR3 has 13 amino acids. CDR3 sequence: CAASEVLVTEAFF. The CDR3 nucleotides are TGTGCCGCGAGCGAGGTTTTGGTCACTGAAGCTTTCTTT.

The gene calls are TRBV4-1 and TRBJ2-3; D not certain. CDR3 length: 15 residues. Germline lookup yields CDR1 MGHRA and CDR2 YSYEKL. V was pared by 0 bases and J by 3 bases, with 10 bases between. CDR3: CASSQEGFGTDTQYF. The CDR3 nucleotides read TGCGCCAGCAGCCAAGAAGGGTTTGGTACAGATACGCAGTATTTT.

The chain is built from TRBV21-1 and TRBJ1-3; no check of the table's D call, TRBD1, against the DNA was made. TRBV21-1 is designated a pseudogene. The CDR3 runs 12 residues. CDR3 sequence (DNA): TGTGCCAGCAGCAAAAGGGGCAACACCATATATTTT. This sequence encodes CASSKRGNTIYF.

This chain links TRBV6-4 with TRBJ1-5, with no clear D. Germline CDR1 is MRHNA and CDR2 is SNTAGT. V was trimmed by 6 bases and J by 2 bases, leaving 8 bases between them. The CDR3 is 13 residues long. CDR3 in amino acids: CASSPEGNQPQHF. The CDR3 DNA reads TGTGCCAGCAGCCCCGAGGGCAATCAGCCCCAGCATTTT.

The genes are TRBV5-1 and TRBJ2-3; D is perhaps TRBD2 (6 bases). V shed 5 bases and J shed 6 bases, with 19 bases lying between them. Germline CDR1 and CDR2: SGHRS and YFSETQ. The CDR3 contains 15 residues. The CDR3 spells CASRVSGESFDTQYF. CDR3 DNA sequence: TGCGCCAGCAGGGTGTCGGGGGAAAGTTTTGATACGCAGTATTTT.

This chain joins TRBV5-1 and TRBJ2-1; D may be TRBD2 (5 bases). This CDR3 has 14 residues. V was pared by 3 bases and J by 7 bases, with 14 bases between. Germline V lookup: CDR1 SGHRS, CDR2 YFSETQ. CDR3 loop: CASSSPTTSNEQFF. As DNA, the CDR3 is TGCGCCAGCAGCTCGCCGACTACCTCGAATGAGCAGTTCTTC.

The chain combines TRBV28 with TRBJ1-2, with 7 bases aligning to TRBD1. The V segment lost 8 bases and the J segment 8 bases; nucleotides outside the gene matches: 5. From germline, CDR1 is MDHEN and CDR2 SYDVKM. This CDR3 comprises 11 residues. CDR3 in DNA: TGTGCCAGCGAGACAGGGAACGGCTACACCTTC. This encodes CASETGNGYTF.

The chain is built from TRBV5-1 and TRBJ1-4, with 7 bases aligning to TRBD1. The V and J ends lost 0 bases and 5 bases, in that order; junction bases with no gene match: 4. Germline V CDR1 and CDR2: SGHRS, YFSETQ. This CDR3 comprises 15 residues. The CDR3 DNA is TGCGCCAGCAGCTTGGGCACGGGACAGAATGAAAAACTGTTTTTT. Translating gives CASSLGTGQNEKLFF.

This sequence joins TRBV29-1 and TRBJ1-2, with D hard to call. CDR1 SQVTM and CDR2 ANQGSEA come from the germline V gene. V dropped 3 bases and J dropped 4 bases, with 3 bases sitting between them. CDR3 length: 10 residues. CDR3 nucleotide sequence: TGCAGCGTTGAGTCCTATGGCTACACCTTC. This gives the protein CSVESYGYTF.

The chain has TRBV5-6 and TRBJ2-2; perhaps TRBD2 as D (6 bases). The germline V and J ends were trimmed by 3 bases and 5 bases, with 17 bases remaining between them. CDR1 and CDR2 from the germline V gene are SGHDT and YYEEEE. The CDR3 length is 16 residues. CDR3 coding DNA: TGTGCCAGCAGCTGGGGCCCCGGGGGTGGGACCGGGGAGCTGTTTTTT. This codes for CASSWGPGGGTGELFF.

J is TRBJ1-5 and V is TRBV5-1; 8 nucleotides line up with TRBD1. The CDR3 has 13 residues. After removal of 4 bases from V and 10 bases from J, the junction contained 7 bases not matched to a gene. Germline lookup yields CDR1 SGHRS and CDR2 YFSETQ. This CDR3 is CASSLGQGRPQHF. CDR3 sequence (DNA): TGCGCCAGCAGCCTAGGACAGGGAAGACCCCAGCATTTT. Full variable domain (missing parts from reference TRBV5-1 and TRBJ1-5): KAGVTQTPRYLIKTRGQQVTLSCSPISGHRSVSWYQQTPGQGLQFLFEYFSETQRNKGNFPGRFSGRQFSNSRSEMNVSTLELGDSALYLCASSLGQGRPQHFGDGTRLSIL.

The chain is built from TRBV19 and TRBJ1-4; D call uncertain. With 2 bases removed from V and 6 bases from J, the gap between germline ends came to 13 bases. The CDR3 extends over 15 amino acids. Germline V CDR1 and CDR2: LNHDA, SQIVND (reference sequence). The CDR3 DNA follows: TGTGCCAGTAGTATACCTTACAGAGGAGATGAAAAACTGTTTTTT. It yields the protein CASSIPYRGDEKLFF.

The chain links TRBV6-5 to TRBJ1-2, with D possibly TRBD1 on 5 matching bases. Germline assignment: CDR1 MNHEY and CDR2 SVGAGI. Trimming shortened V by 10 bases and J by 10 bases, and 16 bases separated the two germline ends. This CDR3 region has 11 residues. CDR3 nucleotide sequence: TGTGCCACCGGGGACCGCAAGTCCTACACCTTC. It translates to CATGDRKSYTF.